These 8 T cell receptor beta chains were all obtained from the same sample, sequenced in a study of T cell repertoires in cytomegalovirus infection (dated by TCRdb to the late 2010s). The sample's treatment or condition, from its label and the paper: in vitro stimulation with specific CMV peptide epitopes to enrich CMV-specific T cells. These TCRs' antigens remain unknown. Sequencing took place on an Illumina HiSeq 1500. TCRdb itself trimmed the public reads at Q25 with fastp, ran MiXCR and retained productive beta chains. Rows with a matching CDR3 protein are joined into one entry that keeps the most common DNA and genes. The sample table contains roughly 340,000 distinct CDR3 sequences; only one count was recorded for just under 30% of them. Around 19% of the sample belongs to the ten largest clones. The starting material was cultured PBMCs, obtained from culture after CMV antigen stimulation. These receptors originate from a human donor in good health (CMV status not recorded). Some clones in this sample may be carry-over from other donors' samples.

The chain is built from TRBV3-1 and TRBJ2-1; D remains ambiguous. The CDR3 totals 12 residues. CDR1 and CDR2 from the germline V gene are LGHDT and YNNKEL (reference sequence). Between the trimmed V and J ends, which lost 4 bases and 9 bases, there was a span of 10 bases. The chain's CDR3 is CASSLTASEQFF. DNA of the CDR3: TGTGCCAGCAGCCTTACCGCAAGTGAGCAGTTCTTC.

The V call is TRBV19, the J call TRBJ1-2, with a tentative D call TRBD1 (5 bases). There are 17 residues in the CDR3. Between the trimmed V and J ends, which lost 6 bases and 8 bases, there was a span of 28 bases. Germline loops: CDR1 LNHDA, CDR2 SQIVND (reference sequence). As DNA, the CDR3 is TGTGCCAGTAGAGATGAACCGGGACGGTACCGTTCTAAGGGCTACACCTTC. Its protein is CASRDEPGRYRSKGYTF.

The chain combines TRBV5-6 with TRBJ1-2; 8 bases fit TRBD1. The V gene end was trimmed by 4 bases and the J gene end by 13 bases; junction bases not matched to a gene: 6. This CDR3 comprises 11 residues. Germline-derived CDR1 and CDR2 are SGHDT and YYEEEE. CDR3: CASSEDRAITF. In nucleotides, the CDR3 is TGTGCCAGCAGCGAGGACAGGGCTATCACCTTC.

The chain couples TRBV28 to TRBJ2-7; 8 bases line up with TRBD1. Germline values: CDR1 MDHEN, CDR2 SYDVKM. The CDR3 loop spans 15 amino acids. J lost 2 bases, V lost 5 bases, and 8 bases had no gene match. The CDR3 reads CASSTAGTGTYEQYF. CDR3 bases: TGTGCCAGCAGTACCGCCGGGACAGGAACCTACGAGCAGTACTTC.

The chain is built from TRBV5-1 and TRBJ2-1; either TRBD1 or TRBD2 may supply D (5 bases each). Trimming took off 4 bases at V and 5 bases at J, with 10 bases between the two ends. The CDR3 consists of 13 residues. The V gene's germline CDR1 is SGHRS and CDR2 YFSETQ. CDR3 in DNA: TGCGCCAGCAGCGGGGGTTCAAACAATGAGCAGTTCTTC. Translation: CASSGGSNNEQFF.

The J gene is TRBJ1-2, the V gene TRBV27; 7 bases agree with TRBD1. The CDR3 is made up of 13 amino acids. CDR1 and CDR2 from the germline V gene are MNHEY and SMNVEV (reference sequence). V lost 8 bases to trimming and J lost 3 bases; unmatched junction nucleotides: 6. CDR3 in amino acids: CASGSTGDYGYTF. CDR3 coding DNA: TGTGCCAGCGGATCAACAGGGGACTATGGCTACACCTTC.

CDR3 bases: TGTGCCAGCAGCTTGAGGGCCGCGGGGCAGCCCCAGCATTTT. Its translation: CASSLRAAGQPQHF. This sequence joins TRBV7-2 and TRBJ1-5; D not resolved. The CDR3 spans 14 residues. Trimming pared 3 bases from V and 7 bases from J, leaving 13 bases between. The germline V gene has CDR1 SGHTA and CDR2 FQGNSA.

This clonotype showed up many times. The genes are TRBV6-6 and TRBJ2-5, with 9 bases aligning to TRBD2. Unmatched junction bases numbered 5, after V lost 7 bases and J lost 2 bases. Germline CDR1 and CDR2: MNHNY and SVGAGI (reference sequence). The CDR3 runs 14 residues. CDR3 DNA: TGTGCCAGCAAAAACGCGGGGGGGCAAGAGACCCAGTACTTC. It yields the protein CASKNAGGQETQYF.